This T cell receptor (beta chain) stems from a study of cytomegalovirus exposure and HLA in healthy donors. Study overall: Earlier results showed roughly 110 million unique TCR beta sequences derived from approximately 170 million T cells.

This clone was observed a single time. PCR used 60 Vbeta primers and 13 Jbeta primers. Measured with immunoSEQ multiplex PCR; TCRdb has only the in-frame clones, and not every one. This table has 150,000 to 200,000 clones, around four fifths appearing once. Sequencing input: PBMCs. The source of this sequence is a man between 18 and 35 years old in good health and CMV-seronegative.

CDR3 protein: CSVGGGGSGNTIYF. In nucleotides, the CDR3 is TGCAGCGTTGGGGGCGGGGGGTCTGGAAACACCATATATTTT. The chain is built from TRBV29-1 and TRBJ1-3; D possibly corresponds to TRBD1 (5 bases). CDR1 and CDR2 from the germline V gene are SQVTM and ANQGSEA. Trimming stripped 4 bases from V and 1 base from J, with 11 bases between. This CDR3 has 14 amino acids. Combining the CDR3 with reference TRBV29-1 and TRBJ1-3 gives the whole variable domain SAVISQKPSRDICQRGTSLTIQCQVDSQVTMMFWYRQQPGQSLTLIATANQGSEATYESGFVIDKFPISRPNLTFSTLTVSNMSPEDSSIYLCSVGGGGSGNTIYFGEGSWLTVV.